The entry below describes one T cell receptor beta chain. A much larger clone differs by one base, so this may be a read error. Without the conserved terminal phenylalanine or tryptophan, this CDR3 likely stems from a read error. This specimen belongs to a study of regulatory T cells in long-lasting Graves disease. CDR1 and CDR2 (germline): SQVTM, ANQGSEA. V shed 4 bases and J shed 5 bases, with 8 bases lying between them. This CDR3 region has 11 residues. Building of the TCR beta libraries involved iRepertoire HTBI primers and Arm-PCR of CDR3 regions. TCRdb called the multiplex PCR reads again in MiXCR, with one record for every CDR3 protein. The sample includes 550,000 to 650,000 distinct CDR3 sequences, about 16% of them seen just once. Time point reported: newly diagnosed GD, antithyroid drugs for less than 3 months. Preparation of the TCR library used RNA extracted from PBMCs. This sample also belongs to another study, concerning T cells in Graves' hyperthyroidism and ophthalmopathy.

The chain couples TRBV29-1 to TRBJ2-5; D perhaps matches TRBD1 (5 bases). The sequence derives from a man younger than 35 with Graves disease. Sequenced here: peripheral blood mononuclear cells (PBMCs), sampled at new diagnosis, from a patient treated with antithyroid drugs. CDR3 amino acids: CSVGGYETQYL. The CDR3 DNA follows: TGCAGCGTTGGGGGCTATGAGACCCAGTACCTC.